This is a list of T cell receptor beta chains from one sample in a study of blood T cell repertoires in COVID-19. Only in-frame clones appear in the TCRdb table, and some are missing; sequencing was by immunoSEQ multiplex PCR. The sample carries about 59,000 clones, roughly 80% recorded once. The specimen sequenced was peripheral blood. Receptors originate from a human donor in a cohort sampled during active COVID-19. CDR3s include the opening cysteine and the closing phenylalanine or tryptophan. D genes are given only for firm matches. The size of a clone is reported for some rows only, either as once, few or many, or as a class for expanded clones.

v_call	d_call	j_call	clone_size	cdr3_nt	cdr3_aa
TRBV29-1	.	TRBJ2-7	.	TGCAGCGTTTTTAGGACTGACGAGCAGTACTTC	CSVFRTDEQYF
TRBV3-1/TRBV3-2	.	TRBJ1-5	.	TGTGCCAGCAGCCCTCGGGAGGGCAATCAGCCCCAGCATTTT	CASSPREGNQPQHF
TRBV25-1	TRBD1	TRBJ1-5	few	TGTGCCAGCAGTGCAGGGGGCGTAGGACAGCCCCAGCATTTT	CASSAGGVGQPQHF
TRBV11-2	TRBD2	TRBJ2-1	.	TGTGCCAGCAGCTTAGTAGGGCGGGAGAGGCAGTTCTTC	CASSLVGRERQFF
TRBV5-6	TRBD1	TRBJ2-2	.	TGTGCCAGCTCAGACAGGGAAGATACCGGGGAGCTGTTTTTT	CASSDREDTGELFF
TRBV9	TRBD1	TRBJ1-5	few	TGTGCCAGCAGCTTCTCCGGGACAGTACCCCAGCATTTT	CASSFSGTVPQHF
TRBV24-1	.	TRBJ2-1	.	TGTGCCACCAGTGATACGGGACTGAGCAATGAGCAGTTCTTC	CATSDTGLSNEQFF
TRBV20-1	.	TRBJ2-3	.	TGCAGTGCTAGTGGCGAGACACCCACAGATACGCAGTATTTT	CSASGETPTDTQYF
TRBV27	.	TRBJ2-1	.	TGTGCCAGCAGTCTCGGGAGTTACAATGAGCAGTTCTTC	CASSLGSYNEQFF
TRBV28	.	TRBJ2-7	.	TGTGCCAGCAGTTTACAGAGGGGGATGGGTAACTACGAGCAGTACTTC	CASSLQRGMGNYEQYF
TRBV5-8	.	TRBJ1-4	.	TGTGCCAGCAACAGGGTAGGGTCATATGAAAAACTGTTTTTT	CASNRVGSYEKLFF
TRBV18	TRBD2	TRBJ2-3	.	TGTGCCAGCTCCCAGGGACTAGCGGGGGCAGGAGATACGCAGTATTTT	CASSQGLAGAGDTQYF
TRBV3-1/TRBV3-2	TRBD2	TRBJ2-5	.	TGTGCCAGCAGCCACCAGAGAGGCGGGAGGAGCGAGACCCAGTACTTC	CASSHQRGGRSETQYF
TRBV5-5	TRBD2	TRBJ2-7	.	TGTGCCAGCAGCCTGACCCTTTTGAAAGCGGGGAAAAGCTACGAGCAGTACTTC	CASSLTLLKAGKSYEQYF
TRBV28	TRBD2	TRBJ2-1	.	TGTGCCAGTGGCGAGAGCGGGATAGGAAATGAGCAGTTCTTC	CASGESGIGNEQFF